This T cell receptor beta chain appears in the sequencing data of a study of blood T cell repertoires in COVID-19. About the study: Material from acute and convalescent COVID-19 was sourced from the United States, Italy and Spain. PBMCs, B-cell-depleted T cells, or T cells were the source of the cDNA or gDNA that made up the material.

The authors' processing: Estimation of nucleated cell counts was performed using reference gene primer amplification. The method was immunoSEQ multiplex PCR; TCRdb's version includes in-frame clones alone and lacks a portion of them. V and J calls and clone size follow that table, whereas D and trimming were derived from the DNA. Among 250,000 or so clones listed, around nine tenths were seen once. The CDR3 is 18 amino acids. V was pared by 6 bases and J by 13 bases, with 26 bases of the junction left unmatched. The V gene's germline CDR1 is MDHEN and CDR2 SYDVKM. Sample: peripheral blood. The chain uses TRBV28 and TRBJ1-5; TRBD1 aligns across 8 bases. This clonotype originated in a woman aged 55-69 years with acute or convalescent COVID-19. CDR3 bases: TGTGCCAGCAGCCCTATTGACAGGGGACGGTTTGCCTTAGGGGGGCAGCATTTT. Protein sequence: CASSPIDRGRFALGGQHF.